The entry below gives a single T cell receptor (beta chain) sequence along with its context. The antigen remains unidentified. The assay was immunoSEQ multiplex PCR, and TCRdb's table has in-frame clones only and misses some. The table has fewer than 110,000 clones, 92% seen once. The entry originates in a study of T cell responses to AZD1222 COVID-19 vaccine. The study, taken as a whole, reports: Reportedly, nearly half the spike-specific TCRs target unmutated variant regions. All repertoire sampling was performed exclusively after the peak T cell response.

The germline gives CDR1 SGHDN, CDR2 FVKESK. CDR3 length: 13 residues. Trimming stripped 0 bases from V and 9 bases from J, with 6 bases between. This TCR was sampled from an adult who received the AZD1222 COVID-19 vaccine. The gene calls are TRBV14 and TRBJ1-6; perhaps TRBD1 as D (5 bases). The source material was peripheral blood, sampled 28 days after the second AZD1222 dose. CDR3 DNA sequence: TGTGCCAGCAGCCAAGACAGGGCTTCACCCCTCCACTTT. Protein sequence: CASSQDRASPLHF.